The 7 T cell receptor beta chains below were found in one sample sequenced in a study of T cell responses to AZD1222 COVID-19 vaccine. The table came from immunoSEQ multiplex PCR; TCRdb's copy has only in-frame clones and leaves some out. The data hold some 200,000 clones, with 88% observed a single time. The sample was peripheral blood, taken 28 days after the second AZD1222 dose. These receptors were taken from an adult who received the AZD1222 COVID-19 vaccine.

The chain joins TRBV28 to TRBJ2-3; 11 bases fit TRBD2. Trimming removed 4 bases from V and 11 bases from J; junction bases left unmatched: 11. The germline gives CDR1 MDHEN, CDR2 SYDVKM. The CDR3 is made up of 15 amino acids. CDR3 bases: TGTGCCAGCAGTTCCCCCGGGACTAGCGGAGGGTGGCAGTATTTT. This gives the protein CASSSPGTSGGWQYF.

The rearrangement links TRBV6-5 to TRBJ2-5; the match to TRBD1 covers 9 bases. The CDR3 runs 13 residues. V shed 6 bases, J shed 8 bases, and the junction held 7 bases outside the gene matches. Looked up from germline, CDR1 is MNHEY and CDR2 is SVGAGI. The CDR3 nucleotides read TGTGCCAGCAGAGGGGGACAGGGTATAACCCAGTACTTC. Amino acid sequence: CASRGGQGITQYF.

The chain recombines TRBV12-3 or TRBV12-4 with TRBJ2-7; no clear D. This CDR3 has 10 residues. Trimming cost V 8 bases and J 3 bases, with 5 bases left between them. The DNA for the CDR3 is TGTGCCAGCGGTTACTACGAGCAGTACTTC. Translated, it gives CASGYYEQYF.

The chain recombines TRBV5-4 with TRBJ2-3; D unclear. The V gene's germline CDR1 is SGHNT and CDR2 YYREEE (reference sequence). The CDR3 runs 14 residues. Between the trimmed V and J ends, which lost 2 bases and 2 bases, there was a span of 9 bases. CDR3 residues: CASSFGGPTDTQYF. The CDR3 bases are TGTGCCAGCAGCTTTGGTGGGCCCACAGATACGCAGTATTTT. Full variable domain (missing parts from reference TRBV5-4 and TRBJ2-3): ETGVTQSPTHLIKTRGQQVTLRCSSQSGHNTVSWYQQALGQGPQFIFQYYREEENGRGNFPPRFSGLQFPNYSSELNVNALELDDSALYLCASSFGGPTDTQYFGPGTRLTVL.

The rearrangement joins TRBV19 to TRBJ2-7; 10 positions agree with TRBD2. The germline CDR1 and CDR2 sequences are LNHDA and SQIVND (reference sequence). The ends lost 7 bases at V and 6 bases at J; junction bases unmatched: 12. The CDR3 has 15 residues. CDR3 bases: TGTGCCAGTAAAAAAAATCTAGCGGGAGTTGGCGAGCAGTACTTC. As protein: CASKKNLAGVGEQYF.

This chain joins TRBV4-3 and TRBJ2-1; 13 nucleotides agree with TRBD2. Germline assignment: CDR1 LGHNA and CDR2 YSLEER. This CDR3 is built from 17 residues. The trim removed 3 bases at V and 12 bases at J, leaving 14 bases unmatched. CDR3 sequence reads: CASSQAEGTSGVGRQFF. CDR3 coding DNA: TGCGCCAGCAGCCAGGCTGAGGGGACTAGCGGGGTCGGGCGGCAGTTCTTC.

This clone was recorded only once. The chain has TRBV19 and TRBJ1-4; the D is unclear. Trimming shortened V by 1 base and J by 0 bases, and 9 bases separated the two germline ends. The CDR3 is 16 amino acids. Germline V gives CDR1 LNHDA, CDR2 SQIVND (reference sequence). CDR3 bases: TGTGCCAGTAGTATAGCAGGCTTCGCAACTAATGAAAAACTGTTTTTT. Its protein product is CASSIAGFATNEKLFF.